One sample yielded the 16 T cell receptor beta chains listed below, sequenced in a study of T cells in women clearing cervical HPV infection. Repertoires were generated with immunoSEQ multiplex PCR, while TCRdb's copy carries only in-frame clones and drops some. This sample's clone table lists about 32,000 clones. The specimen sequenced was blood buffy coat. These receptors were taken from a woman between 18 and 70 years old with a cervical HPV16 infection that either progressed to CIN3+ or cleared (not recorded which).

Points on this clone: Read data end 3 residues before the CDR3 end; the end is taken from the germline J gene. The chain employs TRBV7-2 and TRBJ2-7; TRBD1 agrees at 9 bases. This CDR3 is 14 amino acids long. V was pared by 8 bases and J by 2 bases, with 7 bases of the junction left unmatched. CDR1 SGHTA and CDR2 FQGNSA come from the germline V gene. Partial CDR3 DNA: TGTGCCAGCGGGCGGACAGGGGCCCCCTACGAG. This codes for CASGRTGAPYE. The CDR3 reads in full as CASGRTGAPYEQYF.

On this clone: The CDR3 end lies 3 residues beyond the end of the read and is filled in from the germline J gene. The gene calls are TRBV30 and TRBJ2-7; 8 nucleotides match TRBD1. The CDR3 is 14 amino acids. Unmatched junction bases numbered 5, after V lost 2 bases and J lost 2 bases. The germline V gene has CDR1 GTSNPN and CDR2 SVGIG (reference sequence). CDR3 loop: CAWSPPTGAYEQYF. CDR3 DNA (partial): TGTGCCTGGAGTCCCCCGACAGGGGCCTACGAG.

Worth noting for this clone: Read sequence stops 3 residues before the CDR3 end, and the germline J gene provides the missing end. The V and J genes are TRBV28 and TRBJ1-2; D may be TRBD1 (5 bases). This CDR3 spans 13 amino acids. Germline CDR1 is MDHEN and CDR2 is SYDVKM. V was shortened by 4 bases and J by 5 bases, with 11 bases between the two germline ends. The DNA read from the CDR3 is TGTGCCAGCAGTTGGGGATCAGGGTATGGC. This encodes CASSWGSGYG. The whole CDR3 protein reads CASSWGSGYGYTF.

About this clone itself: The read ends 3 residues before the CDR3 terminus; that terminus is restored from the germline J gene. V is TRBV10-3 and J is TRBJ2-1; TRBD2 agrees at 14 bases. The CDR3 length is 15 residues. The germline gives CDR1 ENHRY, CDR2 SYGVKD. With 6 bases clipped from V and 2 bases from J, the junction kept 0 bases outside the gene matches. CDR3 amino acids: CAIRTSGGAYNEQFF. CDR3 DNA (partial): TGTGCCATCAGGACTAGCGGGGGGGCCTACAATGAG.

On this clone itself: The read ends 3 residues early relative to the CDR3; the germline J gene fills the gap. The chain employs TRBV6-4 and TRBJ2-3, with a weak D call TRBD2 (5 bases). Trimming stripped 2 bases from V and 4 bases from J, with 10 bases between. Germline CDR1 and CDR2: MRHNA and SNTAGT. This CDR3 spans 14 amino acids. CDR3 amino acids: CASSDGLASDTQYF. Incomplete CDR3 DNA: TGTGCCAGCAGTGACGGCCTAGCATCAGATACG.

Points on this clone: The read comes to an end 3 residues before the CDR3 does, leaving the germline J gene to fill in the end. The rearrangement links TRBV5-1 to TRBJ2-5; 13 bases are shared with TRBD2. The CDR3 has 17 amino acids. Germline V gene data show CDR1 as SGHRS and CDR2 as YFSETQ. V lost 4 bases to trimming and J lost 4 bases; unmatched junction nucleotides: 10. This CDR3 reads CASSEGLAGPLLETQYF. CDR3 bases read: TGCGCCAGCAGCGAGGGACTAGCGGGGCCTCTGTTAGAGACC. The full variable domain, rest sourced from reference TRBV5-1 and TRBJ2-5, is KAGVTQTPRYLIKTRGQQVTLSCSPISGHRSVSWYQQTPGQGLQFLFEYFSETQRNKGNFPGRFSGRQFSNSRSEMNVSTLELGDSALYLCASSEGLAGPLLETQYFGPGTRLLVL.

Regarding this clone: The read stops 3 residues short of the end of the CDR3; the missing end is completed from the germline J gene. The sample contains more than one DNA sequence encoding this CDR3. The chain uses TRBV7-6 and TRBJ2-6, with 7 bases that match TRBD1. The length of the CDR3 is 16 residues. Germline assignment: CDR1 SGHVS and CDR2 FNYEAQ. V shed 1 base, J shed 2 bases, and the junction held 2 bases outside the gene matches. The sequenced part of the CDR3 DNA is TGTGCCAGCAGCTTAGGGGGGACAGCTGGGGCCAACGTC. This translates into CASSLGGTAGANV. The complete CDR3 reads CASSLGGTAGANVLTF.

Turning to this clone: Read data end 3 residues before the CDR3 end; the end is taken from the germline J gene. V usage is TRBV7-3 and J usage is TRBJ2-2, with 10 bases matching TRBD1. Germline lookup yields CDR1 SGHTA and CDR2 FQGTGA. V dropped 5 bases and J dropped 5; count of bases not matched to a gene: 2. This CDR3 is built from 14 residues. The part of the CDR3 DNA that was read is TGTGCCAGCAGCCCGGACAGGGGGACCGGGGAG. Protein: CASSPDRGTGE. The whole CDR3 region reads CASSPDRGTGELFF.

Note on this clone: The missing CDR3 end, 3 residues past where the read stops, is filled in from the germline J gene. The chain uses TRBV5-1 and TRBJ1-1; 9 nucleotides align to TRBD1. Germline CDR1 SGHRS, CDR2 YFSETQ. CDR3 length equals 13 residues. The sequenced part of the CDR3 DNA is TGCGCCAGCAGCTTGGAGGGGACAGGGACA. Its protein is CASSLEGTGT. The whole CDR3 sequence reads CASSLEGTGTAFF.

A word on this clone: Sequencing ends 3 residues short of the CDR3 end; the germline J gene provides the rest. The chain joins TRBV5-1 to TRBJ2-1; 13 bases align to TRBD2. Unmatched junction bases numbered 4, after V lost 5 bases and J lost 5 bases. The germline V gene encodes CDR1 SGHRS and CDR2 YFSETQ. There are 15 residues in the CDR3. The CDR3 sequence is CASRTGTSGNNEQFF. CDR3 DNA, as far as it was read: TGCGCCAGCAGAACCGGGACTAGCGGGAACAATGAG.

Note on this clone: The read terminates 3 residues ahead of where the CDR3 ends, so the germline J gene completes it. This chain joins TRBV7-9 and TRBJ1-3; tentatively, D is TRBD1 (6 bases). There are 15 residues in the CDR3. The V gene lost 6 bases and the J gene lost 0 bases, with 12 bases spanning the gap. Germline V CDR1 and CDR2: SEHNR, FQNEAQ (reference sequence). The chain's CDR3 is CASRLRGSSGNTIYF. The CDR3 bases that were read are TGTGCCAGCAGACTCAGGGGTAGCTCTGGAAACACC.

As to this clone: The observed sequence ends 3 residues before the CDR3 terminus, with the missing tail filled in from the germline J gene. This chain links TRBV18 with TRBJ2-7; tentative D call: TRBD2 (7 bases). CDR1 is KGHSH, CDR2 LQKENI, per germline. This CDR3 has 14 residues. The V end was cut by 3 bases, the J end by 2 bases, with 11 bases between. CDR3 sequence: CASSPGGGPYEQYF. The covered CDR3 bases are TGTGCCAGCTCACCGGGAGGGGGACCCTACGAG.

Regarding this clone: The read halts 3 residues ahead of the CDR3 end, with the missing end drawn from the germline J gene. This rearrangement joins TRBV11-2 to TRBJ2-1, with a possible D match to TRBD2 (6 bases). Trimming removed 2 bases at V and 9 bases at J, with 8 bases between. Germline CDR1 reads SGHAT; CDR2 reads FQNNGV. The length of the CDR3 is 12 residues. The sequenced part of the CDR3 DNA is TGTGCCAGCAGCTTAACTAGCTCTGAG. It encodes CASSLTSSE. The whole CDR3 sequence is CASSLTSSEQFF. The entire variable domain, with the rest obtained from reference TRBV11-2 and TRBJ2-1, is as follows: EAGVAQSPRYKIIEKRQSVAFWCNPISGHATLYWYQQILGQGPKLLIQFQNNGVVDDSQLPKDRFSAERLKGVDSTLKIQPAKLEDSAVYLCASSLTSSEQFFGPGTRLTVL.

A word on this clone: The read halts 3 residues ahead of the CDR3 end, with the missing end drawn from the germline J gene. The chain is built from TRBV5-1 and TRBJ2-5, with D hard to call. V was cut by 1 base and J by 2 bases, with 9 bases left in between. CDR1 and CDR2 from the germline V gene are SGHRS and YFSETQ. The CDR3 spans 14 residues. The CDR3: CASSLSTLQETQYF. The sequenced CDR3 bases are TGCGCCAGCAGCTTGAGCACACTACAAGAGACC.

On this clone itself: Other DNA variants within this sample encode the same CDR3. The part of the CDR3 DNA that was read is TGCAGCGTTCGGACAGGGAAAACTGGGGCCAACGTC. This codes for CSVRTGKTGANV. The entire CDR3 sequence reads CSVRTGKTGANVLTF. The chain has TRBV29-1 and TRBJ2-6; 8 positions agree with TRBD1. The read gets to within 3 residues of the CDR3 end, and the germline J gene fills in the rest. The CDR3 has 15 residues. Germline V gene lookup returns CDR1 SQVTM and CDR2 ANQGSEA. V lost 5 bases and J lost 2; bases outside the gene matches: 5.

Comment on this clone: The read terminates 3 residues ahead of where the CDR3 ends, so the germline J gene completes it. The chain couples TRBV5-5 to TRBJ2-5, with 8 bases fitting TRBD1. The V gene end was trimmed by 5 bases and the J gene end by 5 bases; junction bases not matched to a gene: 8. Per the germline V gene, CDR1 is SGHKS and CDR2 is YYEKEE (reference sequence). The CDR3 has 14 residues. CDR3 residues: CASRLQGGRETQYF. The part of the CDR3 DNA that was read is TGTGCCAGCAGATTACAGGGGGGCCGGGAGACC.